This T cell receptor beta chain was documented in a study of blood T cell repertoires in COVID-19. From germline, CDR1 is GTSNPN and CDR2 SVGIG (reference sequence). The V and J ends lost 0 bases and 9 bases respectively, with 6 bases between them. The CDR3 totals 12 residues. Only one count was recorded for this clone. The protocol was immunoSEQ multiplex PCR, while the TCRdb copy is restricted to in-frame clones and leaves out a portion. The profile shows a few hundred thousand clones, approximately 90% of them singletons. This rearrangement joins TRBV30 to TRBJ1-6; the D is unclear. The TCR originated in a man in his 60s who had recovered from COVID-19. The source material was peripheral blood. The CDR3 is CAWSVPFSPLHF. The CDR3 DNA reads TGTGCCTGGAGTGTCCCTTTTTCACCCCTCCACTTT.